One and the same sample provided the 8 T cell receptor beta chains below, sequenced in a study of cytomegalovirus exposure and HLA in healthy donors. Primers included in the PCR were 60 Vbeta and 13 Jbeta primers. Sequencing used immunoSEQ multiplex PCR; TCRdb keeps in-frame clones, though not all of them. Of some 150,000 clones listed, around 85% were seen once; the top ten hold approximately 4.5%. The sequenced sample was PBMCs. The source of these receptors is a man in his forties in good health and CMV-seronegative.

The DNA for the CDR3 is TGTGCCAGCCTGCAGGGCCGCAATCAGCCCCAGCATTTT. Residues: CASLQGRNQPQHF. The chain couples TRBV2 to TRBJ1-5; D may be TRBD1 (5 bases). This CDR3 spans 13 amino acids. The V gene lost 8 bases and the J gene lost 2 bases, with 10 bases spanning the gap. Per germline, CDR1 SNHLY and CDR2 FYNNEI. The full variable domain, in which reference TRBV2 and TRBJ1-5 provide the parts outside the CDR3, is EPEVTQTPSHQVTQMGQEVILRCVPISNHLYFYWYRQILGQKVEFLVSFYNNEISEKSEIFDDQFSVERPDGSNFTLKIRSTKLEDSAMYFCASLQGRNQPQHFGDGTRLSIL.

This clone was counted a few times. The CDR3 DNA is TGCGCCAGCAGCTTACCGACTAGCGGCGGGCAGTTCTTC. Translating it yields CASSLPTSGGQFF. The chain joins TRBV5-1 to TRBJ2-1; 9 bases agree with TRBD2. The germline CDR1 and CDR2 sequences are SGHRS and YFSETQ. Unmatched junction bases numbered 6, after V lost 2 bases and J lost 12 bases. This CDR3 has 13 residues.

The rearrangement uses TRBV7-6 and TRBJ2-5; D may be TRBD2 (6 bases). Germline assignment: CDR1 SGHVS and CDR2 FNYEAQ. Trimming took 8 bases from V and 1 from J, leaving 14 bases between them. The CDR3 spans 14 residues. In DNA form, the CDR3 reads TGTGCCAGCGGCCCGGGACTCCCCCAAGAGACCCAGTACTTC. The encoded protein is CASGPGLPQETQYF.

The chain links TRBV11-3 to TRBJ2-2, with a weak D call TRBD1 (5 bases). Looked up from germline, CDR1 is SGHNT and CDR2 is YENEEA. V dropped 5 bases and J dropped 6 bases, with 10 bases sitting between them. The CDR3 runs 13 residues. The CDR3 sequence: CASSLRDPGELFF. The CDR3 DNA sequence: TGTGCCAGCAGCCTCAGGGATCCCGGGGAGCTGTTTTTT.

The V call is TRBV15, the J call TRBJ1-5; 11 bases line up with TRBD1. CDR3 length equals 20 residues. Germline-derived CDR1 and CDR2 are LNHNV and YYDKDF (reference sequence). With 11 bases clipped from V and 6 bases from J, the junction kept 27 bases outside the gene matches. In DNA form, the CDR3 reads TGTGCCCCCCACGGGACAGGGGGGCCCCTGAGGGTGGGGGCCAGTCAGCCCCAGCATTTT. The encoded protein is CAPHGTGGPLRVGASQPQHF.

V is TRBV6-5 and J is TRBJ2-3; 8 bases line up with TRBD1. Looked up from germline, CDR1 is MNHEY and CDR2 is SVGAGI. The CDR3 totals 16 residues. After removal of 2 bases from V and 3 bases from J, the junction contained 7 bases not matched to a gene. The CDR3 region is CASSYAGTGGTDTQYF. The CDR3 DNA sequence: TGTGCCAGCAGTTACGCCGGTACAGGGGGAACAGATACGCAGTATTTT.

The chain carries TRBV9 and TRBJ2-7; 8 nucleotides agree with TRBD2. The CDR3 is 15 residues long. Germline V gene data show CDR1 as SGDLS and CDR2 as YYNGEE. Germline trimming cut 0 bases from V and 3 bases from J; bases unmatched to any gene: 5. CDR3 residues: CASSVGVAGLYEQYF. The DNA for the CDR3 is TGTGCCAGCAGCGTAGGAGTAGCGGGGCTCTACGAGCAGTACTTC. Supplemented by reference TRBV9 and TRBJ2-7, the full variable domain reads DSGVTQTPKHLITATGQRVTLRCSPRSGDLSVYWYQQSLDQGLQFLIQYYNGEERAKGNILERFSAQQFPDLHSELNLSSLELGDSALYFCASSVGVAGLYEQYFGPGTRLTVT.

This clone appeared a single time. The chain combines TRBV7-2 with TRBJ1-1; the D is unclear. This CDR3 has 14 amino acids. Germline lookup yields CDR1 SGHTA and CDR2 FQGNSA. The ends were cut back, 1 base at V and 1 base at J, with 7 bases in the middle. In DNA, the CDR3 is TGTGCCAGCAGCTTAGGAGGAGGGAACACTGAAGCTTTCTTT. Amino acids: CASSLGGGNTEAFF. Combining the CDR3 with reference TRBV7-2 and TRBJ1-1 gives the whole variable domain GAGVSQSPSNKVTEKGKDVELRCDPISGHTALYWYRQSLGQGLEFLIYFQGNSAPDKSGLPSDRFSAERTGGSVSTLTIQRTQQEDSAVYLCASSLGGGNTEAFFGQGTRLTVV.